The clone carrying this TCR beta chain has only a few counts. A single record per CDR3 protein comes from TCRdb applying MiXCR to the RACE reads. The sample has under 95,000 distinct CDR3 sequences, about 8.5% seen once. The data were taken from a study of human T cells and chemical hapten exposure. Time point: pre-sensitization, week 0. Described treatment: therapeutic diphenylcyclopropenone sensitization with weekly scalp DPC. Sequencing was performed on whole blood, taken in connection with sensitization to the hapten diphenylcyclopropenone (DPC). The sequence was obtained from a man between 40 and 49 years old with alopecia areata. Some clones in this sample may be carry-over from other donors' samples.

This CDR3 reads CSARDPGSGTGDTQYF. In DNA form, the CDR3 reads TGCAGTGCTAGAGATCCAGGTAGCGGGACGGGAGATACGCAGTATTTT. V gene TRBV20-1 combines with J gene TRBJ2-3; 8 bases align to TRBD2. The CDR3 length is 16 residues. J lost 5 bases, V lost 0 bases, and 10 bases had no gene match. CDR1 DFQATT and CDR2 SNEGSKA come from the germline V gene (reference sequence).